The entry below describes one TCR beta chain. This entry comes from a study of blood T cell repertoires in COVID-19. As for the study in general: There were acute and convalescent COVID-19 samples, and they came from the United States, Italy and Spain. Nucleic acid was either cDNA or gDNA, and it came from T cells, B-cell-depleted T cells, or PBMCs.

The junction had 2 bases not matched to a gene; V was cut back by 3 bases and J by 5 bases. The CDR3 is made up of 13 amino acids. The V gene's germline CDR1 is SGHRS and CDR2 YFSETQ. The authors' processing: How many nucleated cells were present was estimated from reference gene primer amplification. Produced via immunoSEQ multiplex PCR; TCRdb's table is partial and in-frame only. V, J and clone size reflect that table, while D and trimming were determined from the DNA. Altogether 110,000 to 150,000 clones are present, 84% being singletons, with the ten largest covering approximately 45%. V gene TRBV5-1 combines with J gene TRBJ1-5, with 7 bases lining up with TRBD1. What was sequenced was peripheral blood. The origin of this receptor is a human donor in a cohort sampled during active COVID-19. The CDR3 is CASSYTGDQPQHF. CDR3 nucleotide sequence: TGCGCCAGCAGCTATACAGGGGATCAGCCCCAGCATTTT. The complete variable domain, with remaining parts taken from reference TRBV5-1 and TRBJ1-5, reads KAGVTQTPRYLIKTRGQQVTLSCSPISGHRSVSWYQQTPGQGLQFLFEYFSETQRNKGNFPGRFSGRQFSNSRSEMNVSTLELGDSALYLCASSYTGDQPQHFGDGTRLSIL.